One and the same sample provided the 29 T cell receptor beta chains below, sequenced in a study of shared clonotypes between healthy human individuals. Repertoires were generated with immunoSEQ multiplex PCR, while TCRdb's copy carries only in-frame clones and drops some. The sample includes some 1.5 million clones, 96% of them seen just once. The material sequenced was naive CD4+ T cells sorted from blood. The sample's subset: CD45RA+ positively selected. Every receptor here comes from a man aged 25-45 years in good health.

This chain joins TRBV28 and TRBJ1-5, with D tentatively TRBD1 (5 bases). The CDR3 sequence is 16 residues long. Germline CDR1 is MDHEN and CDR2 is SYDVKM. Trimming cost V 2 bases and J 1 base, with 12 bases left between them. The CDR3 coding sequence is TGTGCCAGCAGTTTACCCACAGGCTTGAGCAATCAGCCCCAGCATTTT. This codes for CASSLPTGLSNQPQHF.

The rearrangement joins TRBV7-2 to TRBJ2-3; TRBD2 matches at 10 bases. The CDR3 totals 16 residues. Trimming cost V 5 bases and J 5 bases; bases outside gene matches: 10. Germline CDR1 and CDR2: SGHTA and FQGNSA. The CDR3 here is CASSQSSGSVVDTQYF. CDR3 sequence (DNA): TGTGCCAGCAGCCAATCTAGCGGGAGTGTTGTAGATACGCAGTATTTT.

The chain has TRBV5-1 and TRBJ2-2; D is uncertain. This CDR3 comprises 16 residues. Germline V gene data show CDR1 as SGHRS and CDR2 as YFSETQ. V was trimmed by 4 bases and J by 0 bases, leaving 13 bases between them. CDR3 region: CASSLPTDSNTGELFF. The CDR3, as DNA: TGCGCCAGCAGCCTACCTACAGATTCGAACACCGGGGAGCTGTTTTTT.

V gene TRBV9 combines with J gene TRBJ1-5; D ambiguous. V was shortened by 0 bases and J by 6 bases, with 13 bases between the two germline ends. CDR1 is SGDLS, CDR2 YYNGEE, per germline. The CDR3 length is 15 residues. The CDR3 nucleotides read TGTGCCAGCAGCGTAGACGGTAGTTGGGGTCAGCCCCAGCATTTT. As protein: CASSVDGSWGQPQHF.

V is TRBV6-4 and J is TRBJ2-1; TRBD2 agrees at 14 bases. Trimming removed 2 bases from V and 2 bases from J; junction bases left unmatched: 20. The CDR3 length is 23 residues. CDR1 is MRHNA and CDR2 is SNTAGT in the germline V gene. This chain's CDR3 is CASSDRPTSGRDNLQRPYNEQFF. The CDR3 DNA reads TGTGCCAGCAGTGACCGACCGACTAGCGGGAGGGATAATCTACAAAGGCCCTACAATGAGCAGTTCTTC.

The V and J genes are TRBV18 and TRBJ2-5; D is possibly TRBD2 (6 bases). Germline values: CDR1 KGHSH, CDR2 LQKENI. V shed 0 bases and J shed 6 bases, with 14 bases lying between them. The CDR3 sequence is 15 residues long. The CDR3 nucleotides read TGTGCCAGCTCACCACCCTCGGGAGCGGCGAAGACCCAGTACTTC. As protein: CASSPPSGAAKTQYF.

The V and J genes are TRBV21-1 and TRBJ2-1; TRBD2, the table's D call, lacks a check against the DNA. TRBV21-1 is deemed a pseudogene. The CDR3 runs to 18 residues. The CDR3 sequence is CASSKGILAGESYNEQFF. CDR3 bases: TGTGCCAGCAGCAAAGGTATCCTAGCGGGAGAATCCTACAATGAGCAGTTCTTC.

The CDR3 spells CASSGGSLNTEAFF. In DNA form, the CDR3 reads TGTGCCAGCTCTGGAGGGAGTTTGAACACTGAAGCTTTCTTT. This chain uses TRBV6-9 with TRBJ1-1; no definite D call. CDR1 is MNHGY and CDR2 is SVAAGI in the germline V gene. V was shortened by 8 bases and J by 0 bases, with 13 bases between the two germline ends. The CDR3 has 14 residues.

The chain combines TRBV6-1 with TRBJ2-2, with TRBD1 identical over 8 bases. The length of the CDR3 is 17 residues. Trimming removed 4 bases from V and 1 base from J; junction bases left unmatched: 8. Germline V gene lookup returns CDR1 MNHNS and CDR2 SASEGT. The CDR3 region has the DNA TGTGCCAGCAGTGTTCACCGGGACAGGAAGAACACCGGGGAGCTGTTTTTT. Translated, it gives CASSVHRDRKNTGELFF.

The CDR3 DNA sequence: TGTGCCAGCGTACCTCAGGGGAACACTGAAGCTTTCTTT. Translating it yields CASVPQGNTEAFF. This chain connects TRBV6-1 to TRBJ1-1; perhaps TRBD1 as D (5 bases). Germline V gene sequence: CDR1 MNHNS, CDR2 SASEGT. V lost 8 bases and J 1 base, leaving 11 bases between the germline ends. This CDR3 has 13 residues.

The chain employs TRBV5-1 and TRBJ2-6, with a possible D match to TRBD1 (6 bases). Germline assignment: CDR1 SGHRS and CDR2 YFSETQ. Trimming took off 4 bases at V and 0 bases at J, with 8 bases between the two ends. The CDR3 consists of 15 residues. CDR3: CASSGDNSGANVLTF. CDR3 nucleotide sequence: TGCGCCAGCAGCGGGGACAACTCTGGGGCCAACGTCCTGACTTTC.

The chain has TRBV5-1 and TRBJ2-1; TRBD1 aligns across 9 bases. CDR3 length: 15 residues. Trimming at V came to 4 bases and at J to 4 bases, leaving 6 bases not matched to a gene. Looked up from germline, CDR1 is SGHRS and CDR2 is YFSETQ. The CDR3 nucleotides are TGCGCCAGCAGCCCCGGGACAGGGTGGTACAATGAGCAGTTCTTC. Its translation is CASSPGTGWYNEQFF.

This CDR3 reads CASSFEDRGGYTF. The CDR3 coding sequence is TGTGCCAGCAGCTTCGAAGACAGAGGCGGCTACACCTTC. The rearrangement uses TRBV7-9 and TRBJ1-2, with a weak D call TRBD1 (5 bases). The V end lost 3 bases, the J end lost 8 bases, and 13 bases lay between the germline ends. The germline gives CDR1 SEHNR, CDR2 FQNEAQ (reference sequence). There are 13 residues in the CDR3. The whole variable domain, filled in from reference TRBV7-9 and TRBJ1-2, reads DTGVSQNPRHKITKRGQNVTFRCDPISEHNRLYWYRQTLGQGPEFLTYFQNEAQLEKSRLLSDRFSAERPKGSFSTLEIQRTEQGDSAMYLCASSFEDRGGYTFGSGTRLTVV.

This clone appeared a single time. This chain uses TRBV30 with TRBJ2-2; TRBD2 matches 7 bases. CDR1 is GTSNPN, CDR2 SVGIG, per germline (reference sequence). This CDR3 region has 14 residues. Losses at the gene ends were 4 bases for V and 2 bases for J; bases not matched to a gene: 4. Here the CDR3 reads CAWTWDYNTGELFF. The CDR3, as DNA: TGTGCCTGGACATGGGACTATAACACCGGGGAGCTGTTTTTT.

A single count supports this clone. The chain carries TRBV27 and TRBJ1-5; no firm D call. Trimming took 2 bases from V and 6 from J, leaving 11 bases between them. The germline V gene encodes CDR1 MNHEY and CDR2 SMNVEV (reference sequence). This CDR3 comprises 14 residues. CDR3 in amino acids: CASSLRAVGQPQHF. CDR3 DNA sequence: TGTGCCAGCAGTTTACGGGCAGTAGGTCAGCCCCAGCATTTT.

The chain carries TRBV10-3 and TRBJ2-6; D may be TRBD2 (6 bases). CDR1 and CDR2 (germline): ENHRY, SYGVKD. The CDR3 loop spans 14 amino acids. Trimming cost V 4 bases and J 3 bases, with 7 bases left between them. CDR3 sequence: CAISGEVGANVLTF. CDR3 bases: TGTGCCATCAGTGGGGAGGTTGGGGCCAACGTCCTGACTTTC.

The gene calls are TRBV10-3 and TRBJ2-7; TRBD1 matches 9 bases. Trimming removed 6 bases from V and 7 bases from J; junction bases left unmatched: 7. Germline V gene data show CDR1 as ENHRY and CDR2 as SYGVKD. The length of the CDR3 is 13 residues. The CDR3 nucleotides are TGTGCCATCAGGGACAGGGGAACGGGGGAGCAGTACTTC. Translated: CAIRDRGTGEQYF.

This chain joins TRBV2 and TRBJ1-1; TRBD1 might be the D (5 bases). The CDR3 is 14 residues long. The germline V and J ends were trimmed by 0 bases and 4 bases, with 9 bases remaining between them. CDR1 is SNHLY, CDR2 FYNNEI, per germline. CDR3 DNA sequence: TGTGCCAGCAGTGAAGCGGCAGGGCGCACTGAAGCTTTCTTT. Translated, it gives CASSEAAGRTEAFF.

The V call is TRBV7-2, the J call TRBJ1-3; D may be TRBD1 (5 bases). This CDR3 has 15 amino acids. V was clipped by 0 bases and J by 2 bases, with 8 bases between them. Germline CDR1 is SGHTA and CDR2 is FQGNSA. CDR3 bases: TGTGCCAGCAGCTTAGCTCCGGGACCTGGAAACACCATATATTTT. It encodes CASSLAPGPGNTIYF.

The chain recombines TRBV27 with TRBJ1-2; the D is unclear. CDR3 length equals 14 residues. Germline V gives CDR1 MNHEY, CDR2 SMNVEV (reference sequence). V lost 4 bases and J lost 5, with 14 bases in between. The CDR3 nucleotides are TGTGCCAGCAGTTCCCGACCGCGGCCGTATGGCTACACCTTC. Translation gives CASSSRPRPYGYTF.

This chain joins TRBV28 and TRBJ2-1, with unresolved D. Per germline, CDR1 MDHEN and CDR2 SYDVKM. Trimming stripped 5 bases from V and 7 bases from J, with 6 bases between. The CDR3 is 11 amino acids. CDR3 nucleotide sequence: TGTGCCAGCAGTCCCGGGAATGAGCAGTTCTTC. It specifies CASSPGNEQFF.

The CDR3: CTSSQAPPTGGLFGANVLTF. Written as DNA, the CDR3 is TGCACCAGCAGCCAAGCCCCCCCGACAGGGGGCCTTTTTGGGGCCAACGTCCTGACTTTC. The chain uses TRBV1 and TRBJ2-6; the table's D call, TRBD1, has no DNA check behind it. TRBV1 is shown as a pseudogene. There are 20 residues in the CDR3.

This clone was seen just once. The CDR3 reads CASSSDQGGDQPQHF. In nucleotides, the CDR3 is TGTGCCAGCAGTTCTGATCAGGGTGGGGATCAGCCCCAGCATTTT. The rearrangement uses TRBV27 and TRBJ1-5; maybe TRBD1 (5 bases). Germline assignment: CDR1 MNHEY and CDR2 SMNVEV (reference sequence). Between the trimmed V and J ends, which lost 4 bases and 5 bases, there was a span of 15 bases. This CDR3 comprises 15 residues.

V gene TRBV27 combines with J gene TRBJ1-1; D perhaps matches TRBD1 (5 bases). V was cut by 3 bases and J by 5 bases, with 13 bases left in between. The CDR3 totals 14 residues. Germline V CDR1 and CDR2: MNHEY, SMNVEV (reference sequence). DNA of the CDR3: TGTGCCAGCAGTTTTCAGGGACGGGGGACTGAAGCTTTCTTT. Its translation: CASSFQGRGTEAFF.

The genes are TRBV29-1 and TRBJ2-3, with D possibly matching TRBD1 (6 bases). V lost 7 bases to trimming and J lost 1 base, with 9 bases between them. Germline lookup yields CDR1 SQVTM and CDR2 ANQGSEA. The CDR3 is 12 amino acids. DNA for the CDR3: TGCAGCGCCTGGACAGGCACAGATACGCAGTATTTT. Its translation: CSAWTGTDTQYF.

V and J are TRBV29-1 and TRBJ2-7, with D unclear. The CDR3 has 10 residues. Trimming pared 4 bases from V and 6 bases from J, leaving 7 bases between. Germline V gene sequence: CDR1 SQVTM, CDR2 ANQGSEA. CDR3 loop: CSVGDSEQYF. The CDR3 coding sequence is TGCAGCGTTGGAGATAGCGAGCAGTACTTC.

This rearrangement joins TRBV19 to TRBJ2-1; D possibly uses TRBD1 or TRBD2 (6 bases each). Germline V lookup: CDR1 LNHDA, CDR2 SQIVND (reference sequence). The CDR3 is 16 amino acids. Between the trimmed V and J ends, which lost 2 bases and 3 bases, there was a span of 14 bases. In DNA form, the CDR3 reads TGTGCCAGTAGTATATACGGGGGCAGGGTCTACAATGAGCAGTTCTTC. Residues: CASSIYGGRVYNEQFF.

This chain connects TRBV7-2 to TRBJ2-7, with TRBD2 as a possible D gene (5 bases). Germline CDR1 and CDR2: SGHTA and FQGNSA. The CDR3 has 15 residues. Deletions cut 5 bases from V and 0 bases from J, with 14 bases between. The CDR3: CASSARGHLSYEQYF. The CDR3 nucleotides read TGTGCCAGCAGCGCCAGAGGGCACCTCTCCTACGAGCAGTACTTC.

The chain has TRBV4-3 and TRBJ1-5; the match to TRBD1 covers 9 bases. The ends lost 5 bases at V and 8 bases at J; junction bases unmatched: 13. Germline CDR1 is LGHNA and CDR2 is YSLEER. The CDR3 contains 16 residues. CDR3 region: CASSENPTGGREPQHF. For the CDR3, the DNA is TGCGCCAGCAGCGAGAATCCTACAGGGGGCAGGGAGCCCCAGCATTTT.